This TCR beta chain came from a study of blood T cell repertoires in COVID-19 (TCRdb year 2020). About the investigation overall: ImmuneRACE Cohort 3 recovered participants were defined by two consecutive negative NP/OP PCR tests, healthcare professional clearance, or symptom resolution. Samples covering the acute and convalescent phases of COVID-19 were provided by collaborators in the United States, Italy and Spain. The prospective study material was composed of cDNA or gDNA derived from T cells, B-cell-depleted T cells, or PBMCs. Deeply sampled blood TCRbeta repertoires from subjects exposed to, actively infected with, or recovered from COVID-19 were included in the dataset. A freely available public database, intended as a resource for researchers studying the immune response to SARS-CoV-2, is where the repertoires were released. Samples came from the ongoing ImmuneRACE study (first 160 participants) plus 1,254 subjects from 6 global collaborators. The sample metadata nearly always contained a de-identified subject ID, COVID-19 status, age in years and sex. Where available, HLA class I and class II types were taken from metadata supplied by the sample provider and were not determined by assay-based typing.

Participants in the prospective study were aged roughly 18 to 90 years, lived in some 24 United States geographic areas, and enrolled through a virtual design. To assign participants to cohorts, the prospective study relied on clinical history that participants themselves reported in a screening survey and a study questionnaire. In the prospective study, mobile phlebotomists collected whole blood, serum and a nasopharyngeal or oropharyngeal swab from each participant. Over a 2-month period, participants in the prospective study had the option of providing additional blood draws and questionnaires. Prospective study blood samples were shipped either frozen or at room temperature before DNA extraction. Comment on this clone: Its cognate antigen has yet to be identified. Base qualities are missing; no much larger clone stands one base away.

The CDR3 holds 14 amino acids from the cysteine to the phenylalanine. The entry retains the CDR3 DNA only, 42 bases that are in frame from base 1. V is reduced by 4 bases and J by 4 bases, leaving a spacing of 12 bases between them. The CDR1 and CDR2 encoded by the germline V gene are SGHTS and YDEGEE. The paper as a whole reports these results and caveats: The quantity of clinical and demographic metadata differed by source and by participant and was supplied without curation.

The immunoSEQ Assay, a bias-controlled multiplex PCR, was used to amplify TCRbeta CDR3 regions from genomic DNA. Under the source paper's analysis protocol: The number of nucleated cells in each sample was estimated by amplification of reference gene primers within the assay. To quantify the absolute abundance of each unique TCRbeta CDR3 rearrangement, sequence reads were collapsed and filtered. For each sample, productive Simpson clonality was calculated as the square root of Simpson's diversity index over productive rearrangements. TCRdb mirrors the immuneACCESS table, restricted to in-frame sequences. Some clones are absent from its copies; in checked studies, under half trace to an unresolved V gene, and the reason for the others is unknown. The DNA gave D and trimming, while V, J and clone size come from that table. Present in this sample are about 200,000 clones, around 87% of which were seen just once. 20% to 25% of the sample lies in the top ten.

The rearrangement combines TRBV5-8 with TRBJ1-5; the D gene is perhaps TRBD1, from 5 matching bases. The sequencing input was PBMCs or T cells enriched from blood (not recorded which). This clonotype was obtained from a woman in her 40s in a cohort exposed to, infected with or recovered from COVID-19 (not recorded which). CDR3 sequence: CASSADSGNQPQHF. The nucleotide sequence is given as TGTGCCAGCAGCGCAGACAGTGGGAATCAGCCCCAGCATTTT.